This is a list of T cell receptor beta chains from one sample in a study of T cells after yellow fever vaccination. MiXCR was run by TCRdb on the 5' RACE reads, yielding one entry per CDR3 protein. Of approximately 85,000 distinct CDR3 sequences in the sample, about an eighth were seen once. The starting material was CD8+ T cells not binding an NS4B(214-222) dextramer, sorted from PBMCs, obtained roughly 20 days after the first yellow fever vaccination. These receptor sequences come from a man in his late teens or twenties who received the YFV17D yellow fever vaccine. Each CDR3 is given with its conserved first and last residue. The D gene is left open where the match is weak. Size is stated for part of the rows, as once, few or many counts, or as a class when the clone is expanded.

clone_size j_call d_call v_call cdr3_aa cdr3_nt
few TRBJ1-5 NA TRBV4-3 CASSHSGGNQPQHF TGCGCCAGCAGCCATAGTGGGGGCAATCAGCCCCAGCATTTT
many TRBJ2-3 NA TRBV24-1 CATPGTEDSTDTQYF TGTGCCACCCCCGGGACTGAAGATAGCACAGATACGCAGTATTTT
NA TRBJ1-5 TRBD1 TRBV6-1 CASSDLTGVQPQHF TGTGCCAGCAGTGATCTTACAGGGGTTCAGCCCCAGCATTTT
NA TRBJ2-7 NA TRBV27 CASSFEGGSSYEQYF TGTGCCAGCAGTTTTGAGGGGGGGAGCTCCTACGAGCAGTACTTC
few TRBJ2-3 NA TRBV25-1 CASSELEGRGTDTQYF TGTGCCAGCAGTGAATTAGAGGGGCGAGGCACAGATACGCAGTATTTT
few TRBJ2-1 TRBD2 TRBV5-1 CASSERGGNNEQFF TGCGCCAGCAGCGAGCGGGGGGGAAACAATGAGCAGTTCTTC
NA TRBJ2-4 NA TRBV5-1 CASSLDRVAKNIQYF TGCGCCAGCAGCTTGGACCGGGTAGCCAAAAACATTCAGTACTTC
NA TRBJ2-1 TRBD2 TRBV10-1 CASSELAGPSDNEQFF TGCGCCAGCAGTGAACTAGCGGGGCCCTCAGACAATGAGCAGTTCTTC
NA TRBJ2-5 TRBD1 TRBV5-6 CASSPVGDRETQYF TGTGCCAGCAGCCCCGTTGGGGACAGAGAGACCCAGTACTTC
few TRBJ1-2 NA TRBV18 CASQPGSSSPYGYTF TGTGCCAGCCAACCCGGCAGCTCGTCTCCCTATGGCTACACCTTC
NA TRBJ2-7 NA TRBV2 CASTRSDGYEQYF TGTGCCAGCACCAGATCGGACGGCTACGAGCAGTACTTC
many TRBJ1-1 NA TRBV29-1 CSVPAPNTEAFF TGCAGCGTTCCAGCCCCGAACACTGAAGCTTTCTTT
few TRBJ2-5 TRBD2 TRBV9 CASSPRGGGAWETQYF TGTGCCAGCAGCCCAAGGGGCGGGGGGGCCTGGGAGACCCAGTACTTC
many TRBJ2-1 NA TRBV7-9 CASRPGSNEQFF TGTGCCAGCAGGCCGGGGAGCAATGAGCAGTTCTTC
few TRBJ2-1 TRBD1 TRBV7-9 CASRGTRRTGDEQFF TGTGCCAGCAGGGGAACCAGACGGACAGGGGATGAGCAGTTCTTC
few TRBJ1-2 NA TRBV6-5 CASSYSADGGYTF TGTGCCAGCAGTTACTCGGCTGATGGTGGCTACACCTTC
NA TRBJ2-7 NA TRBV5-1 CASSTGHTSYEQYF TGCGCCAGCAGCACCGGACACACGTCCTACGAGCAGTACTTC
NA TRBJ2-1 TRBD2 TRBV7-8 CASSLPSAGGSCNEQFF TGTGCCAGCAGCTTGCCCTCCGCGGGGGGGTCTTGCAATGAGCAGTTCTTC
NA TRBJ2-7 NA TRBV7-2 CASSYLQGEIYEQYF TGTGCCAGCAGCTACTTACAGGGAGAAATTTACGAGCAGTACTTC
few TRBJ1-1 NA TRBV4-3 CASSRRHGGQTEAFF TGCGCCAGCAGCCGCCGACACGGAGGGCAAACTGAAGCTTTCTTT
few TRBJ2-4 TRBD2 TRBV20-1 CSADPSLRPGGRGIAKNIQYF TGCAGTGCTGACCCTAGCTTACGACCGGGAGGTAGAGGGATAGCCAAAAACATTCAGTACTTC
NA TRBJ2-7 TRBD2 TRBV6-2/TRBV6-3 CASSPKVVAGAIPRSYEQYF TGTGCCAGCAGCCCAAAGGTTGTAGCGGGGGCCATACCTAGATCCTACGAGCAGTACTTC
once TRBJ2-3 NA TRBV7-2 CASSLPGRDTQYF TGTGCCAGCAGCTTACCGGGTAGGGATACGCAGTATTTT
NA TRBJ2-3 NA TRBV4-3 CASSHAASLPTDTQYF TGCGCCAGCAGCCACGCGGCTAGCCTACCCACAGATACGCAGTATTTT
NA TRBJ1-1 NA TRBV27 CASSLFPDLARTNTEAFF TGTGCCAGCAGTTTATTTCCCGACCTGGCACGCACGAACACTGAAGCTTTCTTT
NA TRBJ1-4 NA TRBV9 CASSAGPANEKLFF TGTGCCAGCAGCGCCGGGCCGGCTAATGAAAAACTGTTTTTT
few TRBJ2-2 NA TRBV4-3 CASRKSSWTAGELFF TGCGCCAGCAGAAAGAGTAGTTGGACGGCCGGGGAGCTGTTTTTT
few TRBJ1-5 NA TRBV12-3/TRBV12-4 CASRRTGENQPQHF TGTGCCAGCAGGAGAACCGGGGAGAATCAGCCCCAGCATTTT
few TRBJ1-5 NA TRBV4-2 CASSQDWDLRFGQPQHF TGTGCCAGCAGCCAAGATTGGGATTTGCGTTTCGGGCAGCCCCAGCATTTT
NA TRBJ2-3 TRBD2 TRBV6-5 CASSYSNLAGSTDTQYF TGTGCCAGCAGTTACTCGAACCTAGCGGGAAGCACAGATACGCAGTATTTT
few TRBJ2-7 NA TRBV5-5 CASSLVAGSAYEQYF TGTGCCAGCAGCTTGGTGGCAGGGAGTGCCTACGAGCAGTACTTC
few TRBJ2-5 NA TRBV9 CASSGRQDMTQYF TGTGCCAGCAGCGGGCGCCAAGACATGACCCAGTACTTC
NA TRBJ1-5 NA TRBV5-8 CASSSRGGGNQPQHF TGTGCCAGCAGCTCCCGGGGCGGGGGCAATCAGCCCCAGCATTTT
few TRBJ1-1 NA TRBV6-2/TRBV6-3 CASSYSVGRDGGTEAFF TGTGCCAGCAGTTACTCTGTAGGCAGGGACGGTGGGACTGAAGCTTTCTTT
NA TRBJ2-3 TRBD2 TRBV7-9 CASSWAPGLASDTQYF TGTGCCAGCAGCTGGGCGCCGGGACTAGCATCAGATACGCAGTATTTT
NA TRBJ2-2 TRBD2 TRBV7-6 CASSELAVFTGELFF TGTGCCAGCAGTGAACTAGCGGTGTTTACCGGGGAGCTGTTTTTT
few TRBJ2-1 TRBD1 TRBV10-3 CAISVGQDIYNEQFF TGTGCCATCAGTGTGGGACAGGACATATACAATGAGCAGTTCTTC
NA TRBJ2-1 TRBD1 TRBV18 CASSPSGTGGNEQFF TGTGCCAGCTCTCCCTCCGGGACAGGGGGCAATGAGCAGTTCTTC
medium-sized TRBJ2-3 NA TRBV12-3/TRBV12-4 CASSLTDTQYF TGTGCCAGCAGTTTAACAGATACGCAGTATTTT
NA TRBJ1-4 NA TRBV12-3/TRBV12-4 CASSSNLFNEKLFF TGTGCCAGCAGTTCCAATCTTTTTAATGAAAAACTGTTTTTT
NA TRBJ2-3 NA TRBV11-2 CASSLEGPDTQYF TGTGCCAGCAGCTTAGAAGGTCCAGATACGCAGTATTTT
NA TRBJ2-2 NA TRBV7-6 CASSPGLPRGTGELFF TGTGCCAGCAGCCCAGGACTTCCACGGGGGACCGGGGAGCTGTTTTTT
NA TRBJ2-6 NA TRBV19 CASTRWGDILSGANVLTF TGTGCCAGTACTAGATGGGGGGACATTCTCTCTGGGGCCAACGTCCTGACTTTC
NA TRBJ2-5 NA TRBV9 CASSFAGTPGETQYF TGTGCCAGCAGCTTCGCCGGGACTCCGGGGGAGACCCAGTACTTC
NA TRBJ2-3 NA TRBV7-6 CASSRAGYTDTQYF TGTGCCAGCAGCCGTGCGGGGTACACAGATACGCAGTATTTT